The source of this T cell receptor beta chain is a study of technical replicates of blood from several donors. This clone has a single count. Germline V CDR1 and CDR2: MGHRA, YSYEKL. The junction had 10 bases not matched to a gene; V was cut back by 4 bases and J by 9 bases. CDR3 length: 17 amino acids. The assay was immunoSEQ multiplex PCR, and TCRdb's table has in-frame clones only and misses some. This repertoire shows about 66,000 clones, roughly 92% found once; its top ten account for 4.7%. The sequence came from a human donor in good health. Some clones in this sample may be carry-over from other donors' samples. Sequences were obtained from PBMCs. The chain has TRBV4-1 and TRBJ1-6, with TRBD1 identical over 12 bases. CDR3 in DNA: TGCGCCAGCAGCCCGTTTCCGGGACAGGGGGCTCGTTCACCCCTCCACTTT. It codes for CASSPFPGQGARSPLHF.